This T cell receptor (beta chain) is from a study of long-term antiretroviral therapy in people with HIV. This clone was seen just once. The antigen remains unidentified. Whole-study results and caveats: Dominating the repertoire at all time points were the clones that expanded before ART. Once patients were on ART, diversity went higher but still fell short of transplant donor controls.

No fewer than two post-ART and no fewer than one pre-ART PBMC samples existed for each donor. Germline CDR1 and CDR2: SGHAT and FQNNGV. This CDR3 has 13 residues. The V segment lost 4 bases and the J segment 5 bases; nucleotides outside the gene matches: 3. This was the immunoSEQ v3.0 assay at survey level. The table came from immunoSEQ multiplex PCR; TCRdb's copy has only in-frame clones and leaves some out. The sample yields roughly 19,000 clones, around 92% seen once. The clonotype was recovered from a woman aged 45-59 years with HIV. The sample consisted of unsorted PBMCs, taken 4.4 years after starting antiretroviral therapy. The rearrangement joins TRBV11-2 to TRBJ2-7; 9 bases agree with TRBD1. CDR3 DNA sequence: TGTGCCAGCAGCTGGGGGACAGGGAACGAGCAGTACTTC. Translated: CASSWGTGNEQYF.